One and the same sample provided the 15 T cell receptor beta chains below, sequenced in a study of blood T cell repertoires in COVID-19. Sequencing used immunoSEQ multiplex PCR; TCRdb keeps in-frame clones, though not all of them. Seen here are 150,000 or so clones, 70% to 90% observed once, and the top ten hold roughly 0.58%. The sequencing input was peripheral blood. The receptors stem from a man between 60 and 75 years old with COVID-19, enrolled during active disease.

The V call is TRBV3-1 (or the pseudogene TRBV3-2), the J call TRBJ1-1, with unresolved D. CDR1 and CDR2 from the germline V gene are LGHDT and YNNKEL (reference sequence). V was cut by 1 base and J by 8 bases, with 5 bases left in between. The CDR3 totals 11 residues. For the CDR3, the DNA is TGTGCCAGCAGCCAAGGGCAGGAAGCTTTCTTT. This encodes CASSQGQEAFF.

The V and J genes are TRBV19 and TRBJ1-1, with D possibly being TRBD1 (6 bases). The V and J ends lost 4 bases and 8 bases respectively, with 14 bases between them. CDR1 is LNHDA and CDR2 is SQIVND in the germline V gene (reference sequence). CDR3 length: 13 residues. The CDR3 region has the DNA TGTGCCAGTAGTACACTTCAGGGGAGAGAAGCTTTCTTT. Translated: CASSTLQGREAFF.

This clone was seen a few times. Other DNA sequences of this sample code for an identical CDR3. The chain carries TRBV7-3 and TRBJ1-1; possible D gene TRBD1, 5 bases. Per germline, CDR1 SGHTA and CDR2 FQGTGA. The CDR3 is made up of 13 amino acids. The V gene lost 5 bases and the J gene lost 0 bases, with 7 bases spanning the gap. DNA for the CDR3: TGTGCCAGCAGCGCGGGGGTGAACACTGAAGCTTTCTTT. It yields the protein CASSAGVNTEAFF.

This sequence joins TRBV11-1 and TRBJ1-4; D not certain. This CDR3 is 13 amino acids long. V shed 2 bases and J shed 13 bases, with 14 bases lying between them. From germline, CDR1 is SGHAT and CDR2 FQDESV (reference sequence). Written as DNA, the CDR3 is TGTGCCAGCAGCTTAAACAGAAACGCTCGACTGTTTTTT. Protein: CASSLNRNARLFF.

The J gene is TRBJ1-3, the V gene TRBV5-1; D gene uncertain. Germline V gene lookup returns CDR1 SGHRS and CDR2 YFSETQ. Trimming took off 0 bases at V and 0 bases at J, with 10 bases between the two ends. This CDR3 has 16 residues. The CDR3 nucleotides read TGCGCCAGCAGCTTGGATCGTTCCGGCTCTGGAAACACCATATATTTT. It encodes CASSLDRSGSGNTIYF.

The table lists this clone with a count of one. The V and J genes are TRBV4-2 and TRBJ2-3; 8 positions agree with TRBD1. The trim removed 5 bases at V and 0 bases at J, leaving 4 bases unmatched. The CDR3 is 15 amino acids. CDR1 is LGHNA, CDR2 YNFKEQ, per germline. CDR3 DNA: TGTGCCAGCAGCTCCGGGACAGGAAGCACAGATACGCAGTATTTT. It codes for CASSSGTGSTDTQYF.

V is TRBV28 and J is TRBJ2-6; unclear D gene. From germline, CDR1 is MDHEN and CDR2 SYDVKM. The CDR3 has 15 amino acids. The ends were cut back, 1 base at V and 3 bases at J, with 7 bases in the middle. The CDR3: CASSLLAVGANVLTF. As DNA, the CDR3 is TGTGCCAGCAGTTTATTGGCGGTTGGGGCCAACGTCCTGACTTTC.

V is TRBV7-8 and J is TRBJ2-2, with 8 bases fitting TRBD2. Trimming took 4 bases from V and 7 from J; bases not matched to a gene: 8. The CDR3 has 15 residues. CDR1 SGHVS and CDR2 FQNEAQ come from the germline V gene. DNA for the CDR3: TGTGCCAGCAGCTCCGGGGGGGCGCGAGACGGGGAGCTGTTTTTT. It specifies CASSSGGARDGELFF. Full variable domain (remainder filled in from reference TRBV7-8 and TRBJ2-2): GAGVSQSPRYKVAKRGQDVALRCDPISGHVSLFWYQQALGQGPEFLTYFQNEAQLDKSGLPSDRFFAERPEGSVSTLKIQRTQQEDSAVYLCASSSGGARDGELFFGEGSRLTVL.

V and J are TRBV10-3 and TRBJ1-2; D is undetermined. The V end lost 5 bases, the J end lost 2 bases, and 9 bases lay between the germline ends. Germline loops: CDR1 ENHRY, CDR2 SYGVKD. This CDR3 is built from 13 residues. The CDR3 nucleotides read TGTGCCATCAGTTCTCCCCCGAACTATGGCTACACCTTC. It yields the protein CAISSPPNYGYTF.

This clone was found once. The V and J genes are TRBV4-1 and TRBJ1-2; no clear D gene. CDR1 MGHRA and CDR2 YSYEKL come from the germline V gene. V lost 1 base to trimming and J lost 5 bases, with 14 bases between them. The CDR3 runs 15 residues. The CDR3 loop reads CASSQADGVEYGYTF. The CDR3 DNA follows: TGCGCCAGCAGCCAAGCGGACGGGGTCGAATATGGCTACACCTTC.

The chain combines TRBV5-5 with TRBJ2-3, with 7 positions matching TRBD2. Germline V gene data show CDR1 as SGHKS and CDR2 as YYEKEE (reference sequence). This CDR3 is built from 17 residues. The ends lost 4 bases at V and 1 base at J; junction bases unmatched: 12. CDR3 DNA: TGTGCCAGCAGCCCCGCCCTAACTAGCGCGGGCACAGATACGCAGTATTTT. Protein sequence: CASSPALTSAGTDTQYF.

The chain is built from TRBV11-3 and TRBJ1-2; D gene uncertain. CDR1 and CDR2 (germline): SGHNT, YENEEA. Between the trimmed V and J ends, which lost 1 base and 7 bases, there was a span of 7 bases. This CDR3 comprises 12 residues. The CDR3 is CASSLGGAGYTF. The CDR3 nucleotides are TGTGCCAGCAGCTTAGGGGGAGCTGGCTACACCTTC.

The rearrangement links TRBV5-5 to TRBJ2-7, with 11 bases matching TRBD1. V lost 0 bases to trimming and J lost 5 bases; unmatched junction nucleotides: 4. This CDR3 contains 15 residues. The germline V gene encodes CDR1 SGHKS and CDR2 YYEKEE (reference sequence). This chain's CDR3 is CASSLERDRGNEQYF. The CDR3 bases are TGTGCCAGCAGCTTGGAACGGGACAGGGGGAACGAGCAGTACTTC.

The sample holds one count of this clone. The chain links TRBV18 to TRBJ2-5; D not certain. V was shortened by 4 bases and J by 5 bases, with 11 bases between the two germline ends. Germline CDR1 and CDR2: KGHSH and LQKENI. The CDR3 has 13 amino acids. This chain's CDR3 is CASSHPDTETQYF. In DNA form, the CDR3 reads TGTGCCAGCTCACATCCTGACACGGAGACCCAGTACTTC.

V gene TRBV27 combines with J gene TRBJ1-2; no clear D gene. Germline CDR1 is MNHEY and CDR2 is SMNVEV (reference sequence). The V end lost 5 bases, the J end lost 2 bases, and 18 bases lay between the germline ends. CDR3 length: 16 amino acids. The CDR3 DNA is TGTGCCAGCAGTCCACGGATCATGGGAGAGAACTATGGCTACACCTTC. It yields the protein CASSPRIMGENYGYTF.